A single sample is the source of the 8 T cell receptor beta chains below, sequenced in a study of CD8 T cells in Susac syndrome. Random hexamers were used to reverse transcribe the RNA input (about 0.5 to 1 ug). TCRdb passed the immunoSEQ multiplex PCR reads through MiXCR, listing each CDR3 protein once. The table records around 150,000 distinct CDR3 sequences, roughly 95% of them present only once. The specimen was CD4+ T cells from PBMCs. The receptors shown here come from a human donor with multiple sclerosis.

The genes are TRBV20-1 and TRBJ2-1; 7 nucleotides align to TRBD1. The germline CDR1 and CDR2 sequences are DFQATT and SNEGSKA (reference sequence). This CDR3 has 14 amino acids. Losses at the gene ends were 6 bases for V and 10 bases for J; bases not matched to a gene: 15. The CDR3 reads CSALDRPTQKEQFF. CDR3 sequence (DNA): TGCAGTGCCCTGGACAGGCCGACCCAAAAGGAGCAGTTCTTC.

The chain is built from TRBV9 and TRBJ1-3, with TRBD1 as a possible D gene (5 bases). This CDR3 comprises 16 residues. Germline CDR1 is SGDLS and CDR2 is YYNGEE. V lost 2 bases and J 0 bases, leaving 12 bases between the germline ends. This chain's CDR3 is CASSVSRVLSGNTIYF. The CDR3 DNA sequence: TGTGCCAGCAGCGTCTCCAGGGTACTCTCTGGAAACACCATATATTTT.

This rearrangement joins TRBV27 to TRBJ2-7; TRBD2 matches at 10 bases. Germline V gives CDR1 MNHEY, CDR2 SMNVEV (reference sequence). The CDR3 covers 15 residues. The junction had 5 bases not matched to a gene; V was cut back by 6 bases and J by 0 bases. The CDR3, as DNA: TGTGCCAGCAGAGGTCTAGCGGGGGCCTCCTACGAGCAGTACTTC. Amino acid sequence: CASRGLAGASYEQYF.

The sample holds one count of this clonotype. This sequence joins TRBV4-3 and TRBJ2-5; TRBD1 matches at 7 bases. The ends lost 2 bases at V and 5 bases at J; junction bases unmatched: 17. CDR3 length: 18 residues. From germline, CDR1 is LGHNA and CDR2 YSLEER. CDR3 in amino acids: CASSQQGQLSNVGETQYF. The CDR3 bases are TGCGCCAGCAGCCAACAGGGACAGTTGAGCAATGTAGGGGAGACCCAGTACTTC.

V and J are TRBV7-8 and TRBJ1-6; a weak D match, TRBD1 (6 bases). V lost 11 bases and J lost 2, with 19 bases in between. This CDR3 is 16 amino acids long. Germline-derived CDR1 and CDR2 are SGHVS and FQNEAQ. The CDR3 coding sequence is TGTGCCTCCCTGTCGGGGGCGCGGACCTATAATTCACCCCTCCACTTT. This codes for CASLSGARTYNSPLHF. Filled out from reference TRBV7-8 and TRBJ1-6, the complete variable domain reads GAGVSQSPRYKVAKRGQDVALRCDPISGHVSLFWYQQALGQGPEFLTYFQNEAQLDKSGLPSDRFFAERPEGSVSTLKIQRTQQEDSAVYLCASLSGARTYNSPLHFGNGTRLTVT.

The chain couples TRBV30 to TRBJ1-3, with 7 bases lining up with TRBD1. J lost 2 bases, V lost 3 bases, and 7 bases had no gene match. Germline assignment: CDR1 GTSNPN and CDR2 SVGIG (reference sequence). The CDR3 has 15 amino acids. The CDR3 sequence: CAWSRDRVTGNTIYF. The CDR3 DNA reads TGTGCCTGGAGCCGAGACAGGGTAACTGGAAACACCATATATTTT.

This rearrangement joins TRBV14 to TRBJ2-7, with D hard to call. CDR3 length: 13 amino acids. Looked up from germline, CDR1 is SGHDN and CDR2 is FVKESK. Trimming stripped 6 bases from V and 4 bases from J, with 13 bases between. This CDR3 reads CASRQTYRYEQYF. The CDR3 DNA follows: TGTGCCAGCAGACAAACTTACAGATACGAGCAGTACTTC.

V and J are TRBV7-3 and TRBJ1-6; TRBD1 might be the D (5 bases). Trimming cost V 5 bases and J 13 bases, with 12 bases left between them. The CDR3 is made up of 12 amino acids. Germline V CDR1 and CDR2: SGHTA, FQGTGA. The chain's CDR3 is CASSRPPGPLHF. The CDR3 nucleotides read TGTGCCAGCAGCCGCCCCCCAGGGCCCCTCCACTTT. The complete variable domain, with remaining parts taken from reference TRBV7-3 and TRBJ1-6, reads GAGVSQTPSNKVTEKGKYVELRCDPISGHTALYWYRQSLGQGPEFLIYFQGTGAADDSGLPNDRFFAVRPEGSVSTLKIQRTERGDSAVYLCASSRPPGPLHFGNGTRLTVT.